This TCR beta chain was recorded in a study of early T cells in non-severe SARS-CoV-2 infection. The overall study: Bulk RNA from unsorted whole blood was sequenced; chains were unpaired.

At least ten counts were recorded for this clonotype. Its antigen is still unknown. Findings and caveats of the study: The study's VDJdb matching favored anti-spike CD8 responses and missed private and CD4 specificities.

Individual cDNA molecules carried attached unique molecular identifiers. Via MiXCR, TCRdb re-called the 5' RACE reads, giving one row per CDR3 protein. The repertoire holds 50,000 to 55,000 distinct CDR3 sequences, with about 9.1% as singletons. Germline V gene data show CDR1 as MGHDK and CDR2 as SYGVNS. With V trimmed by 2 bases and J by 0 bases, 18 bases remained unmatched. The CDR3 totals 20 residues. The chain is built from TRBV25-1 and TRBJ1-1, with 7 bases fitting TRBD1. Sequenced input: whole blood. This receptor was taken from an adult who was a healthcare worker with PCR-confirmed SARS-CoV-2 infection or an uninfected control (not recorded which). The CDR3 sequence is CASSELGGTGTDVMNTEAFF. CDR3 bases: TGTGCCAGCAGTGAACTCGGGGGAACCGGGACAGACGTCATGAACACTGAAGCTTTCTTT.